This note documents a single T cell receptor beta chain sequence. Its target is not known. This sample is drawn from a study of cytomegalovirus exposure and HLA in healthy donors. The study's findings and limits: For most TCR beta V segments, an earlier analysis put the productive rate at about 87% or about 30% of the time. Looking again later, the authors saw that most CMV-associated TCR beta chains seemed HLA-restricted. The authors later found HLA-associated TCR beta chains more clonally expanded than equally common others.

The study ran its PCR with 60 Vbeta and 13 Jbeta primers. This table comes from immunoSEQ multiplex PCR, and its TCRdb copy is limited to in-frame clones, with some not included. Among about 190,000 clones listed, roughly 80% were seen once. The germline V gene encodes CDR1 SQVTM and CDR2 ANQGSEA. V was clipped by 6 bases and J by 0 bases; unmatched bases: 10. This CDR3 is 15 amino acids long. V and J are TRBV29-1 and TRBJ1-1; TRBD1 matches at 7 bases. The sample taken for sequencing was PBMCs. The clonotype originates from a man aged 35-49 years in good health and CMV-seropositive. In DNA form, the CDR3 reads TGCAGCGTAGGTCAGGGGGGAATTTTGAACACTGAAGCTTTCTTT. Translation gives CSVGQGGILNTEAFF. Looking up the rest from reference TRBV29-1 and TRBJ1-1 gives the full variable domain: SAVISQKPSRDICQRGTSLTIQCQVDSQVTMMFWYRQQPGQSLTLIATANQGSEATYESGFVIDKFPISRPNLTFSTLTVSNMSPEDSSIYLCSVGQGGILNTEAFFGQGTRLTVV.